The clone carrying this TCR beta chain occurred many times. Its antigen remains unidentified. In germline, CDR1 is SGHTA, CDR2 FQGNSA. V shed 2 bases and J shed 4 bases, with 11 bases lying between them. This CDR3 region has 14 residues. These data originate in a study of CD8 T cells in ankylosing spondylitis. Study-wide points: Reactive arthritis synovial fluid and blood were previously reported to contain some motif variants. A TCR beta motif of under ten highly homologous variants appeared characteristic of ankylosing spondylitis blood.

TCRdb passed the 5' RACE reads through MiXCR, listing each CDR3 protein once. The sample yields about 360,000 distinct CDR3 sequences, over 12% seen once. The sequenced sample was blood, either unsorted or a sorted T cell fraction (not recorded which). This chain joins TRBV7-2 and TRBJ1-1, with a weak D call TRBD1 (6 bases). The TCR originated in a male donor with ankylosing spondylitis or in good health (not recorded which). CDR3 loop: CASSLSQGSTEAFF. Here the CDR3 DNA reads TGTGCCAGCAGCTTAAGCCAGGGGAGCACTGAAGCTTTCTTT.